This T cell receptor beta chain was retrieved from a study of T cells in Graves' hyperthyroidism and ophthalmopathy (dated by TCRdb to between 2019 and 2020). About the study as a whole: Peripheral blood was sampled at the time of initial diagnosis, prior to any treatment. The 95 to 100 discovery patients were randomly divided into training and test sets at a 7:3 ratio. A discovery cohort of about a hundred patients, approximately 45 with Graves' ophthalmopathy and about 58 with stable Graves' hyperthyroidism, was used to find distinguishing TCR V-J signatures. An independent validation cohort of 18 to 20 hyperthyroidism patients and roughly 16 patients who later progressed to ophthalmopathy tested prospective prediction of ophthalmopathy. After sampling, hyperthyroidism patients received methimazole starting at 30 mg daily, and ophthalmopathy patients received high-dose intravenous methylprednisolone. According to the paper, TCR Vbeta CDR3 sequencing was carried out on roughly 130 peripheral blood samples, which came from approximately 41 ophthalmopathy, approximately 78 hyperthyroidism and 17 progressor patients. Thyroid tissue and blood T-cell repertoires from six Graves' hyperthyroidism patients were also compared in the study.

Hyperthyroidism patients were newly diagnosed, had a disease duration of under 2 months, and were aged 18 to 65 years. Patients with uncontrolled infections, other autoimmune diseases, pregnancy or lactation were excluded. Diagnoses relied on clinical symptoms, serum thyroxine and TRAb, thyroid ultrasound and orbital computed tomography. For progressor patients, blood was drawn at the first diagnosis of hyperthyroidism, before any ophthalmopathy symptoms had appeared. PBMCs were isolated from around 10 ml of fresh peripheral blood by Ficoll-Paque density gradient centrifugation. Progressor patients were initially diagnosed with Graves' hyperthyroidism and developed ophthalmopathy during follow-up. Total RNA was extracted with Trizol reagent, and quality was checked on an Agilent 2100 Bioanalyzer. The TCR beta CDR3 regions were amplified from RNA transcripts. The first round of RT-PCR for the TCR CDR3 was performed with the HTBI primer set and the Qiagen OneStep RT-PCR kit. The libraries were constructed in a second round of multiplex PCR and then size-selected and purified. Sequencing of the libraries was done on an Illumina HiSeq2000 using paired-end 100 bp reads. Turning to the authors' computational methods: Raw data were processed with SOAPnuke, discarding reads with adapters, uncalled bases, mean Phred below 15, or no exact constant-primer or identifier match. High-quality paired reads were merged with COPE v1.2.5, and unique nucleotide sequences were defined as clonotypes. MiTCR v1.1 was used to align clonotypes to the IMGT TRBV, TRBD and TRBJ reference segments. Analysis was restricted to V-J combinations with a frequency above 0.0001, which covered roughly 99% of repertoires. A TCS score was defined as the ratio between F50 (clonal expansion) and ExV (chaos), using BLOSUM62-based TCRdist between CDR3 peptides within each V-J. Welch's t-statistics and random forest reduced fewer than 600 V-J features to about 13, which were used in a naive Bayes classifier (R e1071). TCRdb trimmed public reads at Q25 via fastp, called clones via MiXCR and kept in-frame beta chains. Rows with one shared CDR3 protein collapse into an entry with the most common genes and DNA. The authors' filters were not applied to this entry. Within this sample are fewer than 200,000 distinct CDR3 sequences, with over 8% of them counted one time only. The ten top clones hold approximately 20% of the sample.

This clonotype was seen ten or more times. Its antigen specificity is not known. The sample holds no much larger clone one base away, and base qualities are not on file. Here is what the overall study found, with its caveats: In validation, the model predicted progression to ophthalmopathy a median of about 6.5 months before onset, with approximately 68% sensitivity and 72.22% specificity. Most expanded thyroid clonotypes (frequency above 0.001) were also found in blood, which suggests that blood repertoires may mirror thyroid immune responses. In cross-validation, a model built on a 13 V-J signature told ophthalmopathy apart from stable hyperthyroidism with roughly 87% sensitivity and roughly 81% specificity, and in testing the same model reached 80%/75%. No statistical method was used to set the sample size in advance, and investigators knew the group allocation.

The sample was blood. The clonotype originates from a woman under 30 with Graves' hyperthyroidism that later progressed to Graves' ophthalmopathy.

The base sequence is TGTGCCTGGAGTGTACTAGCGGGGGGCTACAATGAGCAGTTCTTC. The encoded protein is CAWSVLAGGYNEQFF. The chain is encoded by TRBV30 joined to TRBJ2-1; TRBD2 aligns with 12 central bases. From the cysteine up to the phenylalanine, the CDR3 has a length of 15 residues. The retained sequence is limited to the CDR3, 45 bases, with the frame set at the first base. Trimming leaves V shorter by 0 bases and J shorter by 3 bases, with the junction holding 0 bases beyond the gene matches. The germline V gene (reference sequence) specifies GTSNPN as CDR1 and SVGIG as CDR2. Extended through the reference TRBV30 and TRBJ2-1 proteins, this CDR3 yields the full variable domain: SQTIHQWPATLVQPVGSPLSLECTVEGTSNPNLYWYRQAAGRGLQLLFYSVGIGQISSEVPQNLSASRPQDRQFILSSKKLLLSDSGFYLCAWSVLAGGYNEQFFGPGTRLTVL.